This T cell receptor beta chain comes out of a study of cytomegalovirus exposure and HLA in healthy donors. The CDR3 has 14 amino acids. Germline assignment: CDR1 SGHDT and CDR2 YYEEEE. The V and J ends lost 3 bases and 5 bases, in that order; junction bases with no gene match: 5. Study-level results: Likely technical artifact: a cluster of highly shared sequence variants. It was reported that TCR beta sequences correctly inferred the HLA-A and HLA-B alleles for most subjects. Data from an earlier analysis indicated that most TCR beta V segments were productive either about 90% or about 30% of the time.

Vbeta (60) and Jbeta (13) primers were used in the PCR. Original data processing: Later, an analysis found tens of millions of unique TCR beta chains, and 9.5 million to 11 million of these were shared. Measured with immunoSEQ multiplex PCR; TCRdb has only the in-frame clones, and not every one. V, J and clone size derive from that table, while D and trimming were established from the DNA sequence. The sample includes some 77,000 clones, about 80% of them seen just once. Concerning this clone: Its target is unknown.

The clonotype was recovered from a woman between 45 and 60 years old in good health and CMV-seropositive. What was sequenced was PBMCs. The chain links TRBV5-6 to TRBJ2-4, with 7 bases fitting TRBD1. The CDR3 loop reads CASSSGTDQNIQYF. The CDR3 nucleotides are TGTGCCAGCAGCTCCGGGACAGACCAAAACATTCAGTACTTC.